These 20 T cell receptor beta chains were all obtained from the same sample, sequenced in a study of T cell repertoires in cytomegalovirus infection. Using its own MiXCR run on the reads, TCRdb lists one record per CDR3 protein. Of under 800,000 distinct CDR3 sequences in the sample, approximately 25% are singletons; the top ten hold 6.5% to 10%. Sequencing was done on a sample of CD8+ T cells from PBMCs. The source of these receptors is a human donor in good health (CMV status not recorded). Some clones in this sample may be carry-over from other donors' samples.

As to this clonotype: Being one base from a much bigger clone, this may be a read error. The V and J genes are TRBV7-2 and TRBJ2-5; D not resolved. This CDR3 region has 15 residues. Germline CDR1 and CDR2: SGHTA and FQGNSA. For the CDR3, the DNA is TGTGCCAGCGGCTTAGGACGGCAGCTCCAAGAGACCCAGTACTTC. As protein: CASGLGRQLQETQYF.

The CDR3 nucleotides are TGTGCCAGCAGTGAGCGACAGGGGAGAGGGACAGATACGCAGTATTTT. Amino acid sequence: CASSERQGRGTDTQYF. The chain recombines TRBV6-4 with TRBJ2-3, with 8 bases fitting TRBD1. Trimming cost V 3 bases and J 3 bases; bases outside gene matches: 8. The CDR3 loop spans 16 amino acids. Germline CDR1 MRHNA, CDR2 SNTAGT.

About this clonotype itself: A much larger clone lies a single base off, so this may be a read error. The rearrangement uses TRBV28 and TRBJ2-3; D is perhaps TRBD1 (5 bases). The CDR3 contains 16 residues. Per the germline V gene, CDR1 is MDHEN and CDR2 is SYDVKM. CDR3 residues: CVSSLPNTRNRDTQYF. The CDR3, as DNA: TGTGTCAGCAGTTTACCTAACACTCGAAACAGGGATACGCAGTATTTT.

This clonotype was detected only a few times. This sequence joins TRBV28 and TRBJ2-5; D is perhaps TRBD1 (5 bases). Trimming cost V 3 bases and J 0 bases, with 11 bases left between them. The CDR3 totals 15 residues. Per germline, CDR1 MDHEN and CDR2 SYDVKM. Here the CDR3 DNA reads TGTGCCAGCAGTTTCATGACAGAGTACCAAGAGACCCAGTACTTC. It codes for CASSFMTEYQETQYF.

In its sample, this clonotype was seen a few times. The J gene is TRBJ1-5, the V gene TRBV2, with D unresolved. Trimming stripped 2 bases from V and 4 bases from J, with 12 bases between. Germline CDR1 SNHLY, CDR2 FYNNEI. The length of the CDR3 is 15 residues. This CDR3 is CASSETLDGNQPQHF. The DNA of the CDR3 is TGTGCCAGCAGTGAAACCTTGGACGGGAATCAGCCCCAGCATTTT.

The genes are TRBV12-3 or TRBV12-4 and TRBJ1-6; D gene unclear. The CDR3 length is 14 residues. V gave up 2 bases and J gave up 4 bases, with 6 bases separating them. The CDR3 coding sequence is TGTGCCAGCAGTTTATTAGTGTATAATTCACCCCTCCACTTT. Translation: CASSLLVYNSPLHF.

At least ten counts were recorded for this clonotype. This chain links TRBV7-9 with TRBJ2-7; tentative D call: TRBD1 (6 bases). CDR3 length equals 13 residues. Per germline, CDR1 SEHNR and CDR2 FQNEAQ (reference sequence). V was shortened by 6 bases and J by 3 bases, with 12 bases between the two germline ends. CDR3 bases: TGTGCCAGCAGTCCTAAGGGGGACTACGAGCAGTACTTC. Amino acids: CASSPKGDYEQYF.

This clonotype came up a few times. The rearrangement uses TRBV6-5 and TRBJ2-7; D may be TRBD2 (6 bases). Trimming took off 7 bases at V and 3 bases at J, with 19 bases between the two ends. Germline loops: CDR1 MNHEY, CDR2 SVGAGI. The CDR3 totals 15 residues. The CDR3 DNA reads TGTGCCAGCACCACGGACGGGGGTGCGAACTACGAGCAGTACTTC. Protein product: CASTTDGGANYEQYF.

The chain is built from TRBV27 and TRBJ1-2, with D tentatively TRBD1 (6 bases). Germline CDR1 is MNHEY and CDR2 is SMNVEV (reference sequence). The V and J ends lost 5 bases and 2 bases respectively, with 12 bases between them. CDR3 length equals 14 residues. The CDR3 DNA sequence: TGTGCCAGCAGTGGCACAGGGAAAAACTATGGCTACACCTTC. This sequence encodes CASSGTGKNYGYTF.

This clonotype has just a few counts. The chain combines TRBV7-9 with TRBJ2-2; 8 nucleotides match TRBD1. This CDR3 spans 16 amino acids. V shed 5 bases, J shed 5 bases, and the junction held 10 bases outside the gene matches. Germline-derived CDR1 and CDR2 are SEHNR and FQNEAQ (reference sequence). CDR3 residues: CASSHRTGLRTGELFF. The CDR3 DNA reads as TGTGCCAGCAGCCATCGGACAGGGTTGAGGACCGGGGAGCTGTTTTTT.

The chain links TRBV2 to TRBJ2-2, with D uncertain. Deletions cut 11 bases from V and 6 bases from J, with 13 bases between. CDR1 is SNHLY, CDR2 FYNNEI, per germline. The CDR3 runs 12 residues. The CDR3 region has the DNA TGTGCCGTCCCGGACCCGGCCGGGGAGCTGTTTTTT. This sequence encodes CAVPDPAGELFF.

This clonotype came up a few times. This chain connects TRBV7-9 to TRBJ1-5; D possibly corresponds to TRBD1 (6 bases). Trimming took 2 bases from V and 5 from J, leaving 25 bases between them. Germline lookup yields CDR1 SEHNR and CDR2 FQNEAQ (reference sequence). This CDR3 spans 19 amino acids. The CDR3 DNA sequence: TGTGCCAGCAGCTTAATCAACGACTATACAGGGCGAGTGGATCAGCCCCAGCATTTT. Protein product: CASSLINDYTGRVDQPQHF.

The sample holds many counts of this clonotype. The chain uses TRBV6-2 or TRBV6-3 and TRBJ2-1; D unclear. The ends were cut back, 10 bases at V and 6 bases at J, with 10 bases in the middle. The CDR3 contains 11 residues. CDR1 is MNHEY, CDR2 SVGEGT, per germline. CDR3 nucleotide sequence: TGTGCCACCCGGTATGGCAATGAGCAGTTCTTC. This encodes CATRYGNEQFF.

This clonotype was seen only a few times. J is TRBJ2-1 and V is TRBV6-2 or TRBV6-3, with D perhaps matching TRBD1 (6 bases). V lost 0 bases to trimming and J lost 2 bases, with 20 bases between them. This CDR3 spans 19 amino acids. Per germline, CDR1 MNHEY and CDR2 SVGEGT. CDR3 bases: TGTGCCAGCAGTTACTCGTGGGACACTTACCGGGTGACCTACAATGAGCAGTTCTTC. Amino acids: CASSYSWDTYRVTYNEQFF.

V is TRBV29-1 and J is TRBJ2-1; 11 positions agree with TRBD2. The junction had 13 bases not matched to a gene; V was cut back by 4 bases and J by 8 bases. CDR3 length equals 16 residues. Germline loops: CDR1 SQVTM, CDR2 ANQGSEA. DNA of the CDR3: TGCAGCGTTGCTACTAGCGGGGGCCCTCCGGGGGATGAGCAGTTCTTC. Its protein is CSVATSGGPPGDEQFF.

The CDR3 region is CASSRLAGALSTDTQYF. The DNA for the CDR3 is TGTGCCAGCAGTAGACTAGCGGGGGCCCTTAGCACAGATACGCAGTATTTT. This chain connects TRBV6-5 to TRBJ2-3; 12 bases line up with TRBD2. V was pared by 5 bases and J by 0 bases, with 6 bases of the junction left unmatched. Germline V CDR1 and CDR2: MNHEY, SVGAGI. The CDR3 contains 17 residues.

The chain combines TRBV20-1 with TRBJ1-1; 9 bases map to TRBD1. V lost 5 bases to trimming and J lost 5 bases; unmatched junction nucleotides: 9. Germline-derived CDR1 and CDR2 are DFQATT and SNEGSKA (reference sequence). The CDR3 runs to 14 residues. CDR3 sequence (DNA): TGCAGTGCTGGCTTGGACAGGGGAAATACTGAAGCTTTCTTT. Protein sequence: CSAGLDRGNTEAFF.

Turning to this clonotype: This may arise from a read error, as a much more abundant clone is one base away. V and J are TRBV7-8 and TRBJ2-5; maybe TRBD1 (5 bases). Germline loops: CDR1 SGHVS, CDR2 FQNEAQ. The CDR3 is 13 residues long. CDR3 residues: CASSLRVYETRYF. The CDR3 DNA reads TGTGCCAGCAGCCTCAGGGTTTACGAGACCCGGTACTTC.

The table lists this clonotype with a few counts. The chain has TRBV14 and TRBJ1-4, with D perhaps matching TRBD1 (6 bases). V lost 4 bases and J lost 7, with 10 bases in between. Germline V lookup: CDR1 SGHDN, CDR2 FVKESK. This CDR3 has 13 residues. This chain's CDR3 is CASSLKGGEKLFF. The CDR3 nucleotides read TGTGCCAGCAGCCTAAAAGGGGGTGAAAAACTGTTTTTT.

This clonotype was recorded many times. V usage is TRBV7-2 and J usage is TRBJ1-1; no clear D gene. Per the germline V gene, CDR1 is SGHTA and CDR2 is FQGNSA. The CDR3 consists of 12 residues. Trimming removed 5 bases at V and 7 bases at J, with 11 bases between. CDR3 residues: CASSNWEVEAFF. The DNA for the CDR3 is TGTGCCAGCAGCAACTGGGAAGTTGAAGCTTTCTTT.